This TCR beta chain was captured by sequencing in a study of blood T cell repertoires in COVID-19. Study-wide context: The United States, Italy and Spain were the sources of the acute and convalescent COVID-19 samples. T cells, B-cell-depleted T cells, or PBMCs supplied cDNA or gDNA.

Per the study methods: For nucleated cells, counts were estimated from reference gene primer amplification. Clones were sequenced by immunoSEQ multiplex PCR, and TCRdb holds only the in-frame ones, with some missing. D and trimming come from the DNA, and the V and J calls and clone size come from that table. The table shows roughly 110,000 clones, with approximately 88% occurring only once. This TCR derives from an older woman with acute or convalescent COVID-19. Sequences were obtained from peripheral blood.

CDR3 in DNA: TGTGCCAGCACCGGACAGGGCTTGGGCGAGCAGTACTTC. As protein: CASTGQGLGEQYF. The rearrangement joins TRBV12-3 or TRBV12-4 to TRBJ2-7, with TRBD1 identical over 8 bases. The V and J ends lost 7 bases and 6 bases, in that order; junction bases with no gene match: 8. CDR3 length: 13 amino acids.